The 23 T cell receptor beta chains in this list originate from one sample, sequenced in a study of identical twins. Each CDR3 protein gets one entry after TCRdb re-called the 5' RACE reads with MiXCR. The sample yields roughly 570,000 distinct CDR3 sequences, 7.5% to 10% seen once. These data were also reused for a study on yellow fever vaccine responses in identical twins.

The specimen sequenced was PBMCs. Receptors originate from a woman under 30 in good health.

This clonotype was seen ten or more times. CDR3 nucleotide sequence: TGCGCCAGCACCTACAGCACCCCCCGCCCCGGGGAGCTGTTTTTT. It specifies CASTYSTPRPGELFF. The rearrangement uses TRBV5-1 and TRBJ2-2; no clear D. Deletions cut 6 bases from V and 6 bases from J, with 18 bases between. The CDR3 runs 15 residues. CDR1 and CDR2 from the germline V gene are SGHRS and YFSETQ. Together with reference TRBV5-1 and TRBJ2-2, the CDR3 gives the full variable domain: KAGVTQTPRYLIKTRGQQVTLSCSPISGHRSVSWYQQTPGQGLQFLFEYFSETQRNKGNFPGRFSGRQFSNSRSEMNVSTLELGDSALYLCASTYSTPRPGELFFGEGSRLTVL.

Many counts were recorded for this clonotype. This chain connects TRBV2 to TRBJ2-1, with 9 bases lining up with TRBD2. Germline V lookup: CDR1 SNHLY, CDR2 FYNNEI. The ends lost 6 bases at V and 3 bases at J; junction bases unmatched: 6. The length of the CDR3 is 15 residues. CDR3 sequence: CASRMTSGNYNEQFF. CDR3 coding DNA: TGTGCCAGCAGGATGACTAGCGGAAACTACAATGAGCAGTTCTTC.

This clonotype was seen many times. The chain links TRBV29-1 to TRBJ2-3, with D maybe TRBD1 (5 bases). The CDR3 runs to 14 residues. Trimming removed 4 bases from V and 0 bases from J, with 11 bases in between. The germline V gene has CDR1 SQVTM and CDR2 ANQGSEA. The CDR3 DNA follows: TGCAGCGTTGTAGGCGCAGGGAGCACAGATACGCAGTATTTT. Protein: CSVVGAGSTDTQYF.

CDR3 DNA sequence: TGTGCCAGCTCGTCAATTTCCACCGGGGAGCTGTTTTTT. Translating it yields CASSSISTGELFF. The chain couples TRBV18 to TRBJ2-2; D gene ambiguous. In germline, CDR1 is KGHSH, CDR2 LQKENI. The CDR3 covers 13 residues. Trimming took 6 bases from V and 4 from J, leaving 9 bases between them.

In this sample, this clonotype turned up a few times. The chain combines TRBV6-2 or TRBV6-3 with TRBJ2-4, with TRBD1 matching 7 bases. Germline-derived CDR1 and CDR2 are MNHEY and SVGEGT. Germline trimming cut 4 bases from V and 4 bases from J; bases unmatched to any gene: 10. The CDR3 has 16 amino acids. The CDR3 nucleotides are TGTGCCAGCAGTTCTTCCAACAGGGGCGTAAAAAACATTCAGTACTTC. Protein product: CASSSSNRGVKNIQYF.

This clonotype occurred many times. The gene calls are TRBV6-6 and TRBJ1-2, with a possible D match to TRBD1 (5 bases). CDR3 length: 12 amino acids. The germline CDR1 and CDR2 sequences are MNHNY and SVGAGI (reference sequence). V lost 4 bases and J 8 bases, leaving 11 bases between the germline ends. CDR3 sequence (DNA): TGTGCCAGCAGTTCCCAGGGTGGCGGCTACACCTTC. Amino acids: CASSSQGGGYTF.

This clonotype has at least ten counts. V gene TRBV3-1 combines with J gene TRBJ2-5; 7 nucleotides line up with TRBD2. The trim removed 0 bases at V and 7 bases at J, leaving 5 bases unmatched. Germline V gene lookup returns CDR1 LGHDT and CDR2 YNNKEL (reference sequence). This CDR3 is built from 14 residues. CDR3 amino acids: CASSQDTREGTQYF. The CDR3 DNA sequence: TGTGCCAGCAGCCAAGATACCAGGGAGGGGACCCAGTACTTC.

The chain recombines TRBV9 with TRBJ2-6, with 8 bases lining up with TRBD1. The germline V gene encodes CDR1 SGDLS and CDR2 YYNGEE. This CDR3 contains 15 residues. V lost 4 bases and J lost 1; bases outside the gene matches: 1. In DNA form, the CDR3 reads TGTGCCAGCAGCACAGGGGGTTCTGGGGCCAACGTCCTGACTTTC. Amino acids: CASSTGGSGANVLTF.

V usage is TRBV5-1 and J usage is TRBJ2-7; TRBD2 agrees at 7 bases. The CDR3 has 13 amino acids. J gave up 6 bases and V 0 bases, and 3 bases lay outside the gene matches. Germline V CDR1 and CDR2: SGHRS, YFSETQ. CDR3 residues: CASSLGAGPEQYF. The DNA for the CDR3 is TGCGCCAGCAGCTTGGGAGCGGGGCCCGAGCAGTACTTC.

The table lists this clonotype with a few counts. J is TRBJ2-2 and V is TRBV29-1; 11 bases map to TRBD1. The CDR3 spans 14 residues. V shed 7 bases, J shed 7 bases, and the junction held 8 bases outside the gene matches. Germline loops: CDR1 SQVTM, CDR2 ANQGSEA. The DNA of the CDR3 is TGCAGCGGAGGACAGGGGGCAAGGGACGGGGAGCTGTTTTTT. Translated: CSGGQGARDGELFF.

The chain joins TRBV2 to TRBJ2-7, with TRBD1 identical over 7 bases. This CDR3 comprises 16 residues. Unmatched junction bases numbered 13, after V lost 5 bases and J lost 3 bases. The V gene's germline CDR1 is SNHLY and CDR2 FYNNEI. The CDR3 nucleotides are TGTGCCAGCAGTCCTCGCCTCGACAGGGTAGTCTACGAGCAGTACTTC. It yields the protein CASSPRLDRVVYEQYF.

This clonotype was picked up many times. V gene TRBV7-9 combines with J gene TRBJ2-7; D remains unclear. Germline V gene sequence: CDR1 SEHNR, CDR2 FQNEAQ (reference sequence). The V end lost 3 bases, the J end lost 5 bases, and 8 bases lay between the germline ends. CDR3 length: 12 amino acids. CDR3 loop: CASSFVTDEQYF. Here the CDR3 DNA reads TGTGCCAGCAGCTTCGTTACTGACGAGCAGTACTTC.

In this sample, this clonotype turned up a few times. The J gene is TRBJ2-7, the V gene TRBV27; 8 nucleotides match TRBD1. The CDR3 has 15 amino acids. J lost 5 bases, V lost 6 bases, and 12 bases had no gene match. Germline values: CDR1 MNHEY, CDR2 SMNVEV (reference sequence). The CDR3: CASSPDRGIPHEQYF. CDR3 coding DNA: TGTGCCAGCAGCCCAGACAGGGGCATTCCCCACGAGCAGTACTTC.

The rearrangement joins TRBV28 to TRBJ2-5, with D perhaps TRBD1 (5 bases). Germline V lookup: CDR1 MDHEN, CDR2 SYDVKM. The V end lost 2 bases, the J end lost 2 bases, and 15 bases lay between the germline ends. CDR3 length: 16 residues. The CDR3 region is CASSLVGKGHQETQYF. In nucleotides, the CDR3 is TGTGCCAGCAGTTTAGTAGGGAAGGGGCATCAAGAGACCCAGTACTTC.

This clonotype was seen only a few times. The V and J genes are TRBV5-1 and TRBJ2-5; tentatively, D is TRBD2 (5 bases). Germline V gives CDR1 SGHRS, CDR2 YFSETQ. CDR3 length equals 14 residues. The ends were cut back, 2 bases at V and 2 bases at J, with 10 bases in the middle. DNA for the CDR3: TGCGCCAGCAGCTTTAGGGAGTTACAAGAGACCCAGTACTTC. Translating gives CASSFRELQETQYF.

This chain uses TRBV6-8 with TRBJ1-1; no clear D. The CDR3 runs 17 residues. Germline V gives CDR1 MNHGY, CDR2 SAAAGT. V lost 7 bases to trimming and J lost 2 bases, with 23 bases between them. CDR3 sequence: CASTQIVRARANTEAFF. The CDR3, as DNA: TGTGCCAGCACCCAAATCGTGCGGGCACGGGCAAACACTGAAGCTTTCTTT.

This clonotype was picked up a small number of times. The chain employs TRBV10-3 and TRBJ2-3; 12 nucleotides agree with TRBD2. This CDR3 contains 17 residues. CDR1 and CDR2 (germline): ENHRY, SYGVKD. V lost 6 bases to trimming and J lost 6 bases; unmatched junction nucleotides: 13. The CDR3 sequence is CAISQTSGSYVGDTQYF. The CDR3 DNA follows: TGTGCCATCAGCCAGACTAGCGGGAGCTACGTAGGGGATACGCAGTATTTT.

This clonotype was detected a few times. The rearrangement uses TRBV29-1 and TRBJ2-5; D is unclear. Germline V gives CDR1 SQVTM, CDR2 ANQGSEA. The CDR3 length is 8 residues. The germline V and J ends were trimmed by 3 bases and 9 bases, with 2 bases remaining between them. The DNA of the CDR3 is TGCAGCGTTGACTCCCAGTACTTC. This translates into CSVDSQYF. Full variable domain (rest looked up from reference TRBV29-1 and TRBJ2-5): SAVISQKPSRDICQRGTSLTIQCQVDSQVTMMFWYRQQPGQSLTLIATANQGSEATYESGFVIDKFPISRPNLTFSTLTVSNMSPEDSSIYLCSVDSQYFGPGTRLLVL.

This clonotype was observed a few times. The genes are TRBV7-8 and TRBJ2-7, with 10 bases identical to TRBD1. The germline CDR1 and CDR2 sequences are SGHVS and FQNEAQ. The CDR3 is 16 residues long. V was clipped by 5 bases and J by 6 bases; unmatched bases: 13. CDR3 DNA: TGTGCCAGCAGCCACCTGGGACAGGGGATTTTCCGCGAGCAGTACTTC. It specifies CASSHLGQGIFREQYF. Based on the CDR3 plus reference TRBV7-8 and TRBJ2-7, the full variable domain is GAGVSQSPRYKVAKRGQDVALRCDPISGHVSLFWYQQALGQGPEFLTYFQNEAQLDKSGLPSDRFFAERPEGSVSTLKIQRTQQEDSAVYLCASSHLGQGIFREQYFGPGTRLTVT.

This clonotype was observed many times. The chain carries TRBV4-1 and TRBJ1-1; the D is unclear. Trimming stripped 3 bases from V and 1 base from J, with 6 bases between. The V gene's germline CDR1 is MGHRA and CDR2 YSYEKL. The CDR3 covers 13 residues. The CDR3 region is CASSHGRNTEAFF. CDR3 sequence (DNA): TGCGCCAGCAGCCACGGCAGGAACACTGAAGCTTTCTTT.

This rearrangement joins TRBV20-1 to TRBJ2-7; D not certain. V shed 6 bases and J shed 5 bases, with 23 bases lying between them. CDR3 length: 15 residues. Germline CDR1 DFQATT, CDR2 SNEGSKA (reference sequence). The CDR3 region is CSAPRSSLSDNEQYF. CDR3 coding DNA: TGCAGTGCCCCTCGGAGTAGCTTGAGTGACAACGAGCAGTACTTC.

This clonotype has at least ten counts. This chain connects TRBV10-3 to TRBJ1-3; perhaps TRBD1 as D (5 bases). Germline V gives CDR1 ENHRY, CDR2 SYGVKD. This CDR3 spans 13 amino acids. V was clipped by 4 bases and J by 8 bases, with 12 bases between them. The CDR3 DNA is TGTGCCATCAGTGGGGACTTGGGGTACACCATATATTTT. Translation: CAISGDLGYTIYF.

In its sample, this clonotype was seen many times. This chain connects TRBV6-4 to TRBJ2-1; D remains ambiguous. The V and J ends lost 3 bases and 10 bases respectively, with 13 bases between them. Germline-derived CDR1 and CDR2 are MRHNA and SNTAGT. This CDR3 has 13 residues. The CDR3 DNA sequence: TGTGCCAGCAGTGAATACATAATAGGAGAGCAGTTCTTC. It translates to CASSEYIIGEQFF.